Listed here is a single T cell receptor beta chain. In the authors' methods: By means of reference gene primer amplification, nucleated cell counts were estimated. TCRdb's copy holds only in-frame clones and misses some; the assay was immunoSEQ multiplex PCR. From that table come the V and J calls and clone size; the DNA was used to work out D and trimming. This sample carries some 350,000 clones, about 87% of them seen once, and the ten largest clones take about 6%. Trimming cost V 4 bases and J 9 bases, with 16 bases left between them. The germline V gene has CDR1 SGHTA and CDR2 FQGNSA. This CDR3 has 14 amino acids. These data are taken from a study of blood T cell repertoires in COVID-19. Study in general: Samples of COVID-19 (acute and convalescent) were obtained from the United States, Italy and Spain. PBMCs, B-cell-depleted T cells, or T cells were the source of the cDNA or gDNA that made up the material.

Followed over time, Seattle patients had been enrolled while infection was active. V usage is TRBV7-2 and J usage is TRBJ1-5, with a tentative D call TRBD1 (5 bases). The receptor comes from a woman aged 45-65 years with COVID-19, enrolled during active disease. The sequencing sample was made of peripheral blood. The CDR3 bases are TGTGCCAGCAGCTCCAGTCAGGGCCGTTGGCCCCAGCATTTT. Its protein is CASSSSQGRWPQHF.